Sequencing of this TCR beta chain was carried out in a study of blood T cell repertoires in COVID-19. Sequencing used immunoSEQ multiplex PCR; TCRdb keeps in-frame clones, though not all of them. This table holds 200,000 to 250,000 clones, 88% found once. This clone was counted once. This CDR3 spans 14 amino acids. The V end was cut by 6 bases, the J end by 1 base, with 9 bases between. Germline V gene sequence: CDR1 MDHEN, CDR2 SYDVKM. The receptor comes from a man in his 70s with acute or convalescent COVID-19. The chain couples TRBV28 to TRBJ2-2; weak D call: TRBD1 (6 bases). The sequencing sample was made of peripheral blood. The DNA of the CDR3 is TGTGCCAGCAGGACGACAGGGAACACCGGGGAGCTGTTTTTT. This sequence encodes CASRTTGNTGELFF.